The entry below describes one T cell receptor beta chain. Its antigen is not identified. Sequenced by immunoSEQ multiplex PCR; TCRdb stores in-frame clones only, minus some. The table shows approximately 65,000 clones, with roughly 90% occurring only once. The CDR3 loop spans 12 amino acids. The germline V gene encodes CDR1 SEHNR and CDR2 FQNEAQ (reference sequence). Trimming removed 5 bases at V and 0 bases at J, with 5 bases between. The sample is drawn from a study of lymphopenia after photon versus proton radiotherapy. Notes on the study in general: Proton therapy kept repertoires fairly stable, unlike photons, which gained effector/memory cells. Better survival with proton therapy was suggested as possible, not demonstrated.

V is TRBV7-9 and J is TRBJ2-7, with D unclear. Material: peripheral blood, obtained from a patient treated with proton-based radiotherapy. This TCR was sampled from a man older than 75 with esophageal cancer. Written as DNA, the CDR3 is TGTGCCAGCAGCCCGACCTCCTACGAGCAGTACTTC. Translated, it gives CASSPTSYEQYF.